The T cell receptor (beta chain) under discussion was sequenced for a study of T cell responses to AZD1222 COVID-19 vaccine. From germline, CDR1 is GTSNPN and CDR2 SVGIG (reference sequence). V was shortened by 0 bases and J by 8 bases, with 14 bases between the two germline ends. The CDR3 loop spans 14 amino acids. Repertoires were generated with immunoSEQ multiplex PCR, while TCRdb's copy carries only in-frame clones and drops some. Found here are 70,000 to 95,000 clones, 88% of them singletons; the top ten hold more than 4.5%. The receptor's source is an adult in good health. The specimen comprised peripheral blood, sampled on day 0 of MenACWY control vaccination. The chain couples TRBV30 to TRBJ1-5, with D maybe TRBD1 (6 bases). The CDR3 here is CAWSVGRGGEPQHF. The CDR3 DNA reads as TGTGCCTGGAGTGTCGGCAGGGGTGGTGAGCCCCAGCATTTT.